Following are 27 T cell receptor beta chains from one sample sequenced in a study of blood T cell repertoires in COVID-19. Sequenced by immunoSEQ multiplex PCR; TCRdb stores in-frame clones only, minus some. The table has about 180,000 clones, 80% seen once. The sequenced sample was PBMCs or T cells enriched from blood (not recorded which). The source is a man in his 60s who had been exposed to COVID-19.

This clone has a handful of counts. The CDR3, as DNA: TGTGCCAGTAGTATTACAACAGGGGGCCTCATGAACACTGAAGCTTTCTTT. It codes for CASSITTGGLMNTEAFF. This sequence joins TRBV19 and TRBJ1-1; TRBD1 agrees at 9 bases. The CDR3 runs to 17 residues. Looked up from germline, CDR1 is LNHDA and CDR2 is SQIVND (reference sequence). Germline trimming cut 3 bases from V and 0 bases from J; bases unmatched to any gene: 8.

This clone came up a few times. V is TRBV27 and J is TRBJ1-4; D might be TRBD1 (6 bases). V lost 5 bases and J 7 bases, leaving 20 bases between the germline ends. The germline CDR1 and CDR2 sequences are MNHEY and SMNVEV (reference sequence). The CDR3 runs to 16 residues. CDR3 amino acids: CASSPRFAGAGEKLFF. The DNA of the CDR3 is TGTGCCAGCAGTCCTCGGTTTGCAGGGGCGGGTGAAAAACTGTTTTTT.

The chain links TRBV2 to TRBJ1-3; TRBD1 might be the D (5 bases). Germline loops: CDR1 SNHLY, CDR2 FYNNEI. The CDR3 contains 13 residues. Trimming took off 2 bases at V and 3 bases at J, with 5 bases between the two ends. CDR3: CASSEQGGNTIYF. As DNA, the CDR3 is TGTGCCAGCAGTGAACAGGGTGGAAACACCATATATTTT.

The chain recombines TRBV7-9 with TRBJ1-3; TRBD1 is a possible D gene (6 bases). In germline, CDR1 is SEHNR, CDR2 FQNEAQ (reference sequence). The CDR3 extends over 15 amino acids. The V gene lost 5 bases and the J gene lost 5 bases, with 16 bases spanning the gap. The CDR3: CASSPPPGDRNTIYF. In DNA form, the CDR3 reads TGTGCCAGCAGCCCTCCCCCAGGGGATCGAAACACCATATATTTT.

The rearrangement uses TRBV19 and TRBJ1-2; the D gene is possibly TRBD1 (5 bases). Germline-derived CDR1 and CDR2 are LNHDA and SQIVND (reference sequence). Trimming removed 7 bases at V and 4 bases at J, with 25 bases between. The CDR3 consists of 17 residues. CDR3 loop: CASKAMGGWGYGYGYTF. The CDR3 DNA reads TGTGCCAGTAAGGCCATGGGGGGATGGGGTTACGGCTATGGCTACACCTTC.

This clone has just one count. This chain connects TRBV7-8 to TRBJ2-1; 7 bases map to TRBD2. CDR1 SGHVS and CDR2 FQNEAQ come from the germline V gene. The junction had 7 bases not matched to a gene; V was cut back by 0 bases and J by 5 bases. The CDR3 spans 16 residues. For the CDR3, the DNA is TGTGCCAGCAGCTTAGCTGGTAGCGGGCCTCACAATGAGCAGTTCTTC. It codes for CASSLAGSGPHNEQFF.

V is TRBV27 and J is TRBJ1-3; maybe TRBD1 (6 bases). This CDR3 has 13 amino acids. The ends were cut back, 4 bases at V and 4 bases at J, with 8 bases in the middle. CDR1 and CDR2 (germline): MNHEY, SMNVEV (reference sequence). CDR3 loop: CASSSGAGNTIYF. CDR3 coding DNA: TGTGCCAGCAGTTCAGGGGCCGGAAACACCATATATTTT.

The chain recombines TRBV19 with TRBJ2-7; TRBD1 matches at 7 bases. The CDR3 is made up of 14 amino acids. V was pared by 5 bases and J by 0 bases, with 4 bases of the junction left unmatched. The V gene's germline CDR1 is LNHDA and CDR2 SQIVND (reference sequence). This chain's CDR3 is CASSPQGSSYEQYF. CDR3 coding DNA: TGTGCCAGTAGTCCACAGGGGAGCTCCTACGAGCAGTACTTC.

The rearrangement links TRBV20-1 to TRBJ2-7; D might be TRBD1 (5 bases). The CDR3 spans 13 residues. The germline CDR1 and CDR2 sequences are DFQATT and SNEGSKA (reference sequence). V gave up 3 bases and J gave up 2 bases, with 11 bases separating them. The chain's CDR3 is CSASRQPTYEQYF. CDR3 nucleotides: TGCAGTGCTAGTCGACAGCCTACCTACGAGCAGTACTTC.

DNA of the CDR3: TGCGCCAGCAGCCAAGCTAGCGGGAGCTCAGATACGCAGTATTTT. Its protein is CASSQASGSSDTQYF. The chain recombines TRBV4-3 with TRBJ2-3, with TRBD2 identical over 10 bases. This CDR3 spans 15 amino acids. Germline CDR1 LGHNA, CDR2 YSLEER. V lost 1 base and J lost 4; bases outside the gene matches: 2.

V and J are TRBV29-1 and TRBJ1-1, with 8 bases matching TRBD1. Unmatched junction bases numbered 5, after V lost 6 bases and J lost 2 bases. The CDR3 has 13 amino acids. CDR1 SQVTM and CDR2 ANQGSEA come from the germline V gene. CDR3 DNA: TGCAGCGTCGGACAGGGCGGAAACACTGAAGCTTTCTTT. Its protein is CSVGQGGNTEAFF.

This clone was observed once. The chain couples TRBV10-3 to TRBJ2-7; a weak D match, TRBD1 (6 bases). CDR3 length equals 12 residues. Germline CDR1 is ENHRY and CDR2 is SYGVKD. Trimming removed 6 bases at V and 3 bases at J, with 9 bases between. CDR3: CAIRDRLYEQYF. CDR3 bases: TGTGCCATCAGAGACAGGCTCTACGAGCAGTACTTC.

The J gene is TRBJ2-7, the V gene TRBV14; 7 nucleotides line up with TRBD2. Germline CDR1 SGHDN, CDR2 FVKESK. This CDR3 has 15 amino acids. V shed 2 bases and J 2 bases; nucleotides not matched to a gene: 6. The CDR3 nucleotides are TGTGCCAGCAGCCAAACCCATGGGGGGGCCTACGAGCAGTACTTC. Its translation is CASSQTHGGAYEQYF.

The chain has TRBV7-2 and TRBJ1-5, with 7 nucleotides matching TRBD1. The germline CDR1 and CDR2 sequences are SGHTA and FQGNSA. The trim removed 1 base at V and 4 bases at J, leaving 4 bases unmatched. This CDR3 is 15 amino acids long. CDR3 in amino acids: CASSLGIQGNQPQHF. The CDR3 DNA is TGTGCCAGCAGCTTAGGGATACAGGGGAATCAGCCCCAGCATTTT.

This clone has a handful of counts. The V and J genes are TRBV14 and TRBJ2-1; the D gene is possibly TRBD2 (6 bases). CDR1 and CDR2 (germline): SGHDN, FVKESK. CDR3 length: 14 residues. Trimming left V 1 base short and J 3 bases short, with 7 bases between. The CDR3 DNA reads TGTGCCAGCAGCCAAGTCGGGGGCTACAATGAGCAGTTCTTC. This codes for CASSQVGGYNEQFF.

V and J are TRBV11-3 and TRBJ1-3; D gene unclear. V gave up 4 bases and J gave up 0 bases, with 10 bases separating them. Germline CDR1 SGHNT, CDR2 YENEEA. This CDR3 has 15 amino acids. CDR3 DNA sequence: TGTGCCAGCAGCTCCCAGGTCGTCTCTGGAAACACCATATATTTT. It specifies CASSSQVVSGNTIYF.

The CDR3 DNA is TGTGCCAGCTCACAAAGGACTAGCGGAGGGACCGGGGAGCTGTTTTTT. Translating gives CASSQRTSGGTGELFF. The chain uses TRBV18 and TRBJ2-2; TRBD2 matches at 10 bases. This CDR3 comprises 16 residues. Looked up from germline, CDR1 is KGHSH and CDR2 is LQKENI. V lost 4 bases, J lost 5 bases, and 7 bases stayed unmatched.

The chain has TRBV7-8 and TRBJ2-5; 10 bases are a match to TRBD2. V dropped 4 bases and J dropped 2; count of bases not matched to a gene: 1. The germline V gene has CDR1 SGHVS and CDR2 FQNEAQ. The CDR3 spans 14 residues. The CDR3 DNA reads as TGTGCCAGCAGCTGGACTAGCGGACAAGAGACCCAGTACTTC. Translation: CASSWTSGQETQYF.

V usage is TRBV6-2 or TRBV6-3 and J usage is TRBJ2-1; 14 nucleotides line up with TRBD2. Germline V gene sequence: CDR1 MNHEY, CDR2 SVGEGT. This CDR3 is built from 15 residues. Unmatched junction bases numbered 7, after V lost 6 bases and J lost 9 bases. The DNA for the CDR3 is TGTGCCAGCAGCCAGGGACTAGCGGGAGTAAGTGAGCAGTTCTTC. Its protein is CASSQGLAGVSEQFF.

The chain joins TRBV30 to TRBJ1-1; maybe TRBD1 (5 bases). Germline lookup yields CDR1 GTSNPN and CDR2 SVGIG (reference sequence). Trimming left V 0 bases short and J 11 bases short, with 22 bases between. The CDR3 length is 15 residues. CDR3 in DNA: TGTGCCTGGAGTGTACGGGGGGGTGGGATACTTTCGGCTTTCTTT. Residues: CAWSVRGGGILSAFF.

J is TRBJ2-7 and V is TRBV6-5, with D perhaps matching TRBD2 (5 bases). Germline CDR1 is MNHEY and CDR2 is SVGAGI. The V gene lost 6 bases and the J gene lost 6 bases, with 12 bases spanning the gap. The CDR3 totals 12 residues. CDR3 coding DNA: TGTGCCAGCAGCTACAGAGGGAGCGAGCAGTACTTC. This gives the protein CASSYRGSEQYF.

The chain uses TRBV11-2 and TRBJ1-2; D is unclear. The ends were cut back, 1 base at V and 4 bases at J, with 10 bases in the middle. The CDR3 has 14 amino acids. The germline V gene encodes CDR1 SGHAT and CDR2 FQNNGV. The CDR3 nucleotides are TGTGCCAGCAGCTTAGTGGGAGCTCGCTATGGCTACACCTTC. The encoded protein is CASSLVGARYGYTF.

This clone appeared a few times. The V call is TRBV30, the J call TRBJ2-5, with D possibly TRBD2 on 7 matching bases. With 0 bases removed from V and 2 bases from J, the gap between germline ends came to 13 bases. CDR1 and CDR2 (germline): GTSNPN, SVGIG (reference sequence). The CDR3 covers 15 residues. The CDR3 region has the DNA TGTGCCTGGAGTGTAGGGGGGGACTTGCAAGAGACCCAGTACTTC. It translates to CAWSVGGDLQETQYF.

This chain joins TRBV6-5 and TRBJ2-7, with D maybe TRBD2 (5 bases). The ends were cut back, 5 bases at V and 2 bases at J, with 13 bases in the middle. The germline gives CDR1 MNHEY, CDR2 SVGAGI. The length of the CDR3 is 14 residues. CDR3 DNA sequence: TGTGCCAGCAGTCGTAGCGTTAAGCCCTACGAGCAGTACTTC. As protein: CASSRSVKPYEQYF.

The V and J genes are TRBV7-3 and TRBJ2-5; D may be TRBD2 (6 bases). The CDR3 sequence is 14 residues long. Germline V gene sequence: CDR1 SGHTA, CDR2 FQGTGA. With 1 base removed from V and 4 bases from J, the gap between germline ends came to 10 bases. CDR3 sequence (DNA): TGTGCCAGCAGCTTAAGTGGAGCGGGAGAGACCCAGTACTTC. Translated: CASSLSGAGETQYF.

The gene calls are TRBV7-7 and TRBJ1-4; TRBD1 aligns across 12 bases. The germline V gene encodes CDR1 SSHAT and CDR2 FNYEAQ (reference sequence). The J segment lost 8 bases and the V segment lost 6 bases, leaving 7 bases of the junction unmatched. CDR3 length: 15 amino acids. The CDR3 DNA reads TGTGCCAGCAGTCCGGGACAGGGGGCAGAGGAAAAACTGTTTTTT. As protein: CASSPGQGAEEKLFF. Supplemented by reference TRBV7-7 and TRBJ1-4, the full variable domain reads GAGVSQSPRYKVTKRGQDVTLRCDPISSHATLYWYQQALGQGPEFLTYFNYEAQPDKSGLPSDRFSAERPEGSISTLTIQRTEQRDSAMYRCASSPGQGAEEKLFFGSGTQLSVL.

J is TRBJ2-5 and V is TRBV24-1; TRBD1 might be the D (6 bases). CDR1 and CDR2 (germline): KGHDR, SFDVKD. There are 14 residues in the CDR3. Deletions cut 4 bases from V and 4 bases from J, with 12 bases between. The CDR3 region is CATSDPQGGETQYF. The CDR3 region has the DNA TGTGCCACCAGTGACCCACAGGGTGGAGAGACCCAGTACTTC.